The sequence of this T cell receptor (beta chain) was determined in a study of OX40 agonist ivuxolimab in advanced cancers. Anyone with autoimmune disease history or systemic immunosuppression was excluded. Germline V CDR1 and CDR2: WSHSY, SAAADI. This CDR3 has 15 amino acids. The V segment lost 4 bases and the J segment 11 bases; nucleotides outside the gene matches: 6. Only in-frame clones appear in the TCRdb table, and some are missing; sequencing was by immunoSEQ multiplex PCR. Of roughly 100,000 clones in the sample, roughly 89% were seen once. The sequence was collected from an adult with an advanced solid tumor such as melanoma, head and neck, liver or kidney cancer. The sample here was CD4+ or CD8+ T cells sorted from blood, taken in a trial of the OX40 agonist ivuxolimab. V usage is TRBV10-2 and J usage is TRBJ2-1, with TRBD2 matching over 15 bases. CDR3 nucleotides: TGCGCCAGCAGTGGCGGGACTAGCGGGGGGTCTAAGCAGTTCTTC. Protein sequence: CASSGGTSGGSKQFF.